The clone carrying this TCR beta chain was observed at least ten times. The antigen remains undetermined. Under the authors' procedure: Variation in CDR3 across clinicopathological groups served as the basis for constructing a distant-metastasis classifier in papillary thyroid cancer. With MiXCR, TCRdb called clones anew from the PCR reads. TCRdb, not the authors, supplied the V and J calls. Counted here are around 38,000 clones, roughly a quarter occurring once; the ten biggest clones make up about 8.9%. This record belongs to a study of metastatic and nonmetastatic thyroid tumors. Study in general: Repertoires were compared across blood and tumor or nodule tissue from malignant and benign thyroid patients. Study outcomes and limitations: Relative to benign nodules, malignant thyroid tumors were reportedly characterized by significantly elevated TCR beta diversity in blood and tumor.

This CDR3 region has 11 residues. V was pared by 1 base and J by 4 bases, with 0 bases between. Germline V gene data show CDR1 as LNHDA and CDR2 as SQIVND (reference sequence). Before thyroid surgery, none of the patients had received any treatment. The sample was blood. The sequence was obtained from a female donor with papillary thyroid cancer or a benign thyroid nodule (not recorded which). Some clones in this sample may be carry-over from other donors' samples. This chain uses TRBV19 with TRBJ2-3; D remains unclear. In DNA form, the CDR3 reads TGTGCCAGTAGTATAGCAGATACGCAGTATTTT. This sequence encodes CASSIADTQYF. Complete variable domain (other parts from reference TRBV19 and TRBJ2-3): DGGITQSPKYLFRKEGQNVTLSCEQNLNHDAMYWYRQDPGQGLRLIYYSQIVNDFQKGDIAEGYSVSREKKESFPLTVTSAQKNPTAFYLCASSIADTQYFGPGTRLTVL.